This is a list of T cell receptor beta chains from one sample in a study of T cell responses to AZD1222 COVID-19 vaccine. Produced via immunoSEQ multiplex PCR; TCRdb's table is partial and in-frame only. The top ten clones hold about 12% of a sample with 70,000 to 90,000 clones, approximately 85% of them seen once. The sample was peripheral blood, taken 28 days after the second AZD1222 dose. Receptors were obtained from an adult who received the AZD1222 COVID-19 vaccine. CDR3s include the opening cysteine and the closing phenylalanine or tryptophan. The D gene is left open where the match is weak. Size tells how often a clone was seen (once, few, many) or the class of an expanded clone, and some rows leave it out.

cdr3_aa | cdr3_nt | j_call | v_call | d_call | cdr3_length | clone_size
CASSSYRGETQYF | TGTGCCAGCAGTTCATACAGGGGCGAGACCCAGTACTTC | TRBJ2-5 | TRBV12-3/TRBV12-4 | TRBD1 | 13 | NA
CASSFDRTGGRREKLFF | TGTGCCAGCAGCTTCGATCGAACAGGGGGCAGGAGGGAAAAACTGTTTTTT | TRBJ1-4 | TRBV7-2 | TRBD1 | 17 | NA
CASSQTTANYGYTF | TGCGCCAGCAGCCAAACGACGGCTAACTATGGCTACACCTTC | TRBJ1-2 | TRBV4-3 | NA | 14 | NA
CASSGQGGNQPQHF | TGTGCCAGCAGCGGACAGGGTGGCAATCAGCCCCAGCATTTT | TRBJ1-5 | TRBV7-9 | TRBD1 | 14 | NA
CASRALSGRATDTQYF | TGTGCCAGCAGAGCTCTTAGCGGGAGGGCCACAGATACGCAGTATTTT | TRBJ2-3 | TRBV2 | TRBD2 | 16 | NA
CASSFGKGAYTF | TGTGCCAGCAGTTTCGGTAAGGGTGCCTACACCTTC | TRBJ1-2 | TRBV12-3/TRBV12-4 | NA | 12 | NA
CTSNQSGGHLYNEQFF | TGCACCAGCAACCAAAGCGGGGGGCATCTCTACAATGAGCAGTTCTTC | TRBJ2-1 | TRBV1 | NA | 16 | NA
CASSTTGTVNIQYF | TGTGCCAGCAGCACAACCGGGACGGTAAACATTCAGTACTTC | TRBJ2-4 | TRBV5-6 | NA | 14 | once
CASSPRQTPIAARDGYGYTF | TGTGCCAGCTCACCAAGGCAGACACCGATCGCGGCTAGAGATGGCTATGGCTACACCTTC | TRBJ1-2 | TRBV18 | NA | 20 | NA
CAISESPAANTGELFF | TGTGCCATCAGTGAGTCTCCGGCAGCGAACACCGGGGAGCTGTTTTTT | TRBJ2-2 | TRBV10-3 | NA | 16 | once
CASSEPGRGTEAFF | TGTGCCAGCAGCGAGCCAGGGCGGGGGACTGAAGCTTTCTTT | TRBJ1-1 | TRBV6-5 | NA | 14 | NA
CASSFSGANVLTF | TGTGCCAGCAGCTTCTCTGGGGCCAACGTCCTGACTTTC | TRBJ2-6 | TRBV11-2 | NA | 13 | NA
CASSEGAGASGYGYTF | TGTGCCAGCAGCGAGGGGGCAGGGGCCAGTGGCTATGGCTACACCTTC | TRBJ1-2 | TRBV9 | TRBD1 | 16 | NA
CARSQTRGGGKYNEQFF | TGTGCCCGCAGCCAGACTCGCGGGGGGGGGAAATACAATGAGCAGTTCTTC | TRBJ2-1 | TRBV4-2 | TRBD2 | 17 | once
CASSFWTDYNEQFF | TGTGCCAGCAGTTTTTGGACGGACTACAATGAGCAGTTCTTC | TRBJ2-1 | TRBV28 | NA | 14 | once
CASSQGQGSTNEKLFF | TGTGCCAGCAGCCAAGGACAGGGCTCAACTAATGAAAAACTGTTTTTT | TRBJ1-4 | TRBV4-2 | TRBD1 | 16 | NA
CASSLFPASVDRELFF | TGTGCCAGCAGCTTATTTCCGGCTAGCGTTGACCGGGAGCTGTTTTTT | TRBJ2-2 | TRBV7-7 | NA | 16 | few
CASSPRLDPSEQFF | TGTGCCAGCAGCCCCCGACTAGACCCCAGTGAGCAGTTCTTC | TRBJ2-1 | TRBV11-2 | NA | 14 | NA
CSVGPGTANTEAFF | TGCAGCGTTGGCCCCGGGACAGCGAACACTGAAGCTTTCTTT | TRBJ1-1 | TRBV29-1 | TRBD1 | 14 | NA
CASSQGSNYNSPLHF | TGTGCCAGCAGCCAAGGGTCCAATTATAATTCACCCCTCCACTTT | TRBJ1-6 | TRBV4-2 | NA | 15 | NA
CASSLQAARSLGGTEAFF | TGCGCCAGCAGCTTGCAAGCGGCCAGGAGCCTTGGTGGCACTGAAGCTTTCTTT | TRBJ1-1 | TRBV5-1 | NA | 18 | NA
CASSNRGIHEQYF | TGTGCCAGCAGCAACAGGGGGATCCACGAGCAGTACTTC | TRBJ2-7 | TRBV28 | TRBD1 | 13 | NA
CATSRDRGRNQPQHF | TGTGCCACCAGCAGAGACAGGGGGAGGAATCAGCCCCAGCATTTT | TRBJ1-5 | TRBV15 | TRBD1 | 15 | NA
CASTIGGGNQPQHF | TGTGCCAGCACCATTGGGGGAGGGAATCAGCCCCAGCATTTT | TRBJ1-5 | TRBV28 | NA | 14 | NA
CASSELAGAYEQYF | TGTGCCAGCTCAGAACTAGCGGGAGCCTACGAGCAGTACTTC | TRBJ2-7 | TRBV18 | TRBD2 | 14 | NA
CASSYSVGYGYTF | TGTGCCAGCAGTTACTCGGTGGGATATGGCTACACCTTC | TRBJ1-2 | TRBV6-5 | NA | 13 | NA
CASSDGQGEGYTF | TGTGCCAGCAGTGATGGACAGGGAGAAGGCTACACCTTC | TRBJ1-2 | TRBV6-4 | TRBD1 | 13 | NA
CASNITGRINYGYTF | TGTGCCAGTAATATTACAGGCAGAATTAACTATGGCTACACCTTC | TRBJ1-2 | TRBV19 | NA | 15 | NA
CSVDEDRGSGANVLTF | TGCAGCGTTGATGAGGACAGGGGCTCTGGGGCCAACGTCCTGACTTTC | TRBJ2-6 | TRBV29-1 | TRBD1 | 16 | NA
CASSLGSGAISGANVLTF | TGTGCCAGCAGCTTAGGGAGCGGAGCTATTTCTGGGGCCAACGTCCTGACTTTC | TRBJ2-6 | TRBV7-9 | NA | 18 | NA
CASSQSKVHYEQYF | TGCGCCAGCAGCCAGAGCAAGGTCCACTACGAGCAGTACTTC | TRBJ2-7 | TRBV4-1 | NA | 14 | NA
CSVASPMVGYTF | TGCAGCGTGGCCAGTCCTATGGTTGGCTACACCTTC | TRBJ1-2 | TRBV29-1 | NA | 12 | NA
CASSGKGLNNQPQHF | TGTGCCAGTAGTGGAAAAGGGCTGAACAATCAGCCCCAGCATTTT | TRBJ1-5 | TRBV19 | NA | 15 | NA
CASSSAGGKTYEQYF | TGCGCCAGCAGCTCTGCTGGGGGAAAAACCTACGAGCAGTACTTC | TRBJ2-7 | TRBV5-1 | NA | 15 | NA
CATLTRGEQFF | TGTGCCACCTTAACCCGAGGAGAGCAGTTCTTC | TRBJ2-1 | TRBV27 | NA | 11 | NA
CASSITGTGYNEQFF | TGTGCCAGCAGTATCACCGGGACGGGTTACAATGAGCAGTTCTTC | TRBJ2-1 | TRBV6-5 | NA | 15 | NA
CATLRGPGGGTEAFF | TGTGCCACCCTCCGTGGGCCAGGGGGTGGCACTGAAGCTTTCTTT | TRBJ1-1 | TRBV19 | TRBD1 | 15 | once
CSVGVRPDDTQYF | TGCAGCGTTGGGGTTCGTCCAGACGATACGCAGTATTTT | TRBJ2-3 | TRBV29-1 | NA | 13 | NA
CASSQAGTVNYGYTF | TGTGCCAGCAGCCAGGCCGGGACGGTGAACTATGGCTACACCTTC | TRBJ1-2 | TRBV4-2 | NA | 15 | NA
CASSIDPKSSYEQYF | TGTGCCAGTAGTATTGATCCCAAGAGCTCCTACGAGCAGTACTTC | TRBJ2-7 | TRBV19 | NA | 15 | NA
CASSVALTGDSPLHF | TGTGCCAGCAGCGTAGCTCTAACAGGGGATTCACCCCTCCACTTT | TRBJ1-6 | TRBV9 | TRBD1 | 15 | NA
CASRGGGRSTDTQYF | TGTGCCAGCAGGGGCGGGGGCCGTAGCACAGATACGCAGTATTTT | TRBJ2-3 | TRBV6-5 | NA | 15 | NA
CASSQTVKHQPQHF | TGTGCCAGCAGCCAGACGGTGAAACATCAGCCCCAGCATTTT | TRBJ1-5 | TRBV6-5 | NA | 14 | NA
CASSLGLIQNEQFF | TGTGCCAGCAGCTTAGGGTTAATTCAAAATGAGCAGTTCTTC | TRBJ2-1 | TRBV11-3 | NA | 14 | NA
CASSIPRIGSTQETQYF | TGTGCCAGTAGTATCCCTAGGATAGGCAGTACCCAAGAGACCCAGTACTTC | TRBJ2-5 | TRBV19 | NA | 17 | NA
CASSIGGGRTDTQYF | TGTGCCAGTAGTATAGGGGGGGGGAGGACAGATACGCAGTATTTT | TRBJ2-3 | TRBV19 | TRBD2 | 15 | NA
CASSKTLAGEGETQYF | TGTGCCAGCAGCAAGACTCTAGCGGGAGAAGGAGAGACCCAGTACTTC | TRBJ2-5 | TRBV7-8 | TRBD2 | 16 | NA
CASSEAGTYGYTF | TGTGCCAGCAGTGAAGCGGGGACCTATGGCTACACCTTC | TRBJ1-2 | TRBV12-3/TRBV12-4 | NA | 13 | NA
CASSFRDQPQHF | TGTGCCAGCAGTTTCAGGGATCAGCCCCAGCATTTT | TRBJ1-5 | TRBV12-3/TRBV12-4 | NA | 12 | NA
CASSSSGDYQETQYF | TGTGCCAGCAGCTCCAGCGGGGACTACCAAGAGACCCAGTACTTC | TRBJ2-5 | TRBV7-9 | TRBD2 | 15 | NA
CASSLVSLGAYNEQFF | TGTGCCAGCAGCTTAGTTTCCCTAGGGGCCTACAATGAGCAGTTCTTC | TRBJ2-1 | TRBV7-2 | NA | 16 | NA
CASSLDGFYGYTF | TGTGCCAGCAGCTTAGACGGATTCTATGGCTACACCTTC | TRBJ1-2 | TRBV7-9 | NA | 13 | NA
CATSDRGNTGELFF | TGTGCCACCAGTGATAGGGGGAACACCGGGGAGCTGTTTTTT | TRBJ2-2 | TRBV24-1 | NA | 14 | NA
CASSLRGPAGAGTDTQYF | TGTGCCAGCAGCTTACGGGGGCCAGCGGGGGCCGGCACAGATACGCAGTATTTT | TRBJ2-3 | TRBV7-8 | TRBD2 | 18 | NA